The 10 T cell receptor beta chains below were found in one sample sequenced in a study of Tregs in tolerant kidney transplant recipients. Their antigens remain unidentified. The data were produced by immunoSEQ multiplex PCR, yet TCRdb's version contains in-frame clones alone and is incomplete. The table lists about 31,000 clones, about four fifths of them singletons, with 2% to 2.5% in the top ten. The sample taken for sequencing was Tregs from blood cultured with allogeneic cells. These receptors were taken from a human donor in good health.

The chain combines TRBV13 with TRBJ2-1; 7 positions agree with TRBD1. Trimming cost V 6 bases and J 6 bases; bases outside gene matches: 5. CDR3 length equals 13 residues. CDR1 PRHDT and CDR2 FYEKMQ come from the germline V gene (reference sequence). Written as DNA, the CDR3 is TGTGCCAGCAGTCCGGGACAGTTCAATGAGCAGTTCTTC. It translates to CASSPGQFNEQFF.

This clone has only one observation. The V and J genes are TRBV14 and TRBJ2-1, with D perhaps TRBD2 (5 bases). There are 14 residues in the CDR3. Germline V CDR1 and CDR2: SGHDN, FVKESK. V was cut by 2 bases and J by 8 bases, with 13 bases left in between. CDR3 loop: CASSQYGKWDEQFF. The DNA for the CDR3 is TGTGCCAGCAGCCAATACGGGAAGTGGGATGAGCAGTTCTTC.

The chain has TRBV19 and TRBJ2-7, with D perhaps TRBD2 (5 bases). Per germline, CDR1 LNHDA and CDR2 SQIVND (reference sequence). CDR3 size: 18 residues. The germline V and J ends were trimmed by 4 bases and 4 bases, with 26 bases remaining between them. This chain's CDR3 is CASSTHAAGSRASYEQYF. The CDR3 DNA is TGTGCCAGTAGTACCCACGCCGCGGGTAGCCGGGCATCGTACGAGCAGTACTTC.

The J gene is TRBJ1-2, the V gene TRBV11-1; TRBD1 aligns across 7 bases. After removal of 6 bases from V and 2 bases from J, the junction contained 9 bases not matched to a gene. Germline V CDR1 and CDR2: SGHAT, FQDESV (reference sequence). This CDR3 spans 15 amino acids. CDR3 sequence (DNA): TGTGCCAGCAGTCAAGAGGGGGCATGGAACTATGGCTACACCTTC. It specifies CASSQEGAWNYGYTF. The full variable domain, with the rest looked up from reference TRBV11-1 and TRBJ1-2, is EAEVAQSPRYKITEKSQAVAFWCDPISGHATLYWYRQILGQGPELLVQFQDESVVDDSQLPKDRFSAERLKGVDSTLKIQPAELGDSAMYLCASSQEGAWNYGYTFGSGTRLTVV.

This clone is medium-sized within its sample. The chain links TRBV7-8 to TRBJ1-5; 7 bases fit TRBD1. CDR1 is SGHVS and CDR2 is FQNEAQ in the germline V gene. Unmatched junction bases numbered 11, after V lost 3 bases and J lost 0 bases. CDR3 length: 18 residues. The DNA for the CDR3 is TGTGCCAGCAGCTTGAGTGCCGGGACAGTTTATAGCAATCAGCCCCAGCATTTT. Translation: CASSLSAGTVYSNQPQHF.

The rearrangement links TRBV13 to TRBJ1-2, with unresolved D. The germline V gene encodes CDR1 PRHDT and CDR2 FYEKMQ (reference sequence). The CDR3 loop spans 13 amino acids. Trimming shortened V by 1 base and J by 8 bases, and 11 bases separated the two germline ends. CDR3 loop: CASSLEPARGYTF. CDR3 sequence (DNA): TGTGCCAGCAGCTTAGAACCCGCCAGAGGCTACACCTTC.

The chain links TRBV20-1 to TRBJ2-5, with D unresolved. This CDR3 region has 11 residues. CDR1 and CDR2 from the germline V gene are DFQATT and SNEGSKA (reference sequence). For the CDR3, the DNA is TGCAGCGTGGCCTCTGAGGAGACCCAGTACTTC. Its translation: CSVASEETQYF.

The chain recombines TRBV2 with TRBJ2-5; maybe TRBD1 (5 bases). Trimming removed 3 bases at V and 5 bases at J, with 10 bases between. The CDR3 extends over 13 amino acids. The V gene's germline CDR1 is SNHLY and CDR2 FYNNEI. CDR3: CASSDRVRETQYF. CDR3 in DNA: TGTGCCAGCAGTGACAGGGTTAGGGAGACCCAGTACTTC.

This chain joins TRBV5-1 and TRBJ2-1; D not resolved. Trimming left V 4 bases short and J 2 bases short, with 13 bases between. The CDR3 totals 15 residues. Germline assignment: CDR1 SGHRS and CDR2 YFSETQ. CDR3 protein: CASSGLGRTYNEQFF. The CDR3 DNA sequence: TGCGCCAGCAGCGGCTTGGGCAGGACCTACAATGAGCAGTTCTTC.

The chain couples TRBV29-1 to TRBJ1-2; 10 nucleotides match TRBD1. The CDR3 has 16 amino acids. Trimming took 6 bases from V and 3 from J; bases not matched to a gene: 13. Germline lookup yields CDR1 SQVTM and CDR2 ANQGSEA. CDR3 sequence (DNA): TGCAGCGTCGCCCAAGGGACAGGGGTTCTCGACTATGGCTACACCTTC. Encoded protein: CSVAQGTGVLDYGYTF.